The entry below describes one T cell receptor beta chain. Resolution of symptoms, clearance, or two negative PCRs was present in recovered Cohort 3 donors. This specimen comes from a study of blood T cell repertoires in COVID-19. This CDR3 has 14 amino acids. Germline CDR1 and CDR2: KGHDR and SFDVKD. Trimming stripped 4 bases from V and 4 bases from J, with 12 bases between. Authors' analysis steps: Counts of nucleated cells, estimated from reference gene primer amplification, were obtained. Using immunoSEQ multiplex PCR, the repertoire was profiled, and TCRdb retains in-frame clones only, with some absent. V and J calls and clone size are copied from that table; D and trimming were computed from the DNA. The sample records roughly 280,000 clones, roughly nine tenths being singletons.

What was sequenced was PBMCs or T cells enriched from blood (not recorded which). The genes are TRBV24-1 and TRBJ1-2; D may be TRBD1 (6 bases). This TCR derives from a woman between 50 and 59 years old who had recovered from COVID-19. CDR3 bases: TGTGCCACCAGTGAAAAAGGACAGATCTATGGCTACACCTTC. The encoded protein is CATSEKGQIYGYTF.